This T cell receptor (beta chain) was recorded in a study of T cell responses to AZD1222 COVID-19 vaccine. Study-wide findings and caveats: Unmutated variant regions reportedly attract nearly half of all spike-specific TCRs. CD4 TCRs covered the whole spike, strongest at regions 160-218 and 743-854. There were mostly white British donors and more females than males, and clonal diversity was possibly underestimated.

Some clones are missing from TCRdb's copy, which holds only in-frame ones; the method was immunoSEQ multiplex PCR. This table holds over 85,000 clones, about 88% found once. In regard to this clone: Its antigen is unidentified.

The specimen was peripheral blood, collected on day 0 of AZD1222 vaccination. The TCR originated in an adult in good health.

CDR3 nucleotide sequence: TGTGCCAGCAGCTTAGGACTAGCGGGAGGGCCTTACGAGCAGTACTTC. Translation gives CASSLGLAGGPYEQYF. The rearrangement joins TRBV14 to TRBJ2-7; TRBD2 matches 15 bases. The CDR3 is made up of 16 amino acids. The V gene end was trimmed by 5 bases and the J gene end by 4 bases; junction bases not matched to a gene: 6. Germline V CDR1 and CDR2: SGHDN, FVKESK.